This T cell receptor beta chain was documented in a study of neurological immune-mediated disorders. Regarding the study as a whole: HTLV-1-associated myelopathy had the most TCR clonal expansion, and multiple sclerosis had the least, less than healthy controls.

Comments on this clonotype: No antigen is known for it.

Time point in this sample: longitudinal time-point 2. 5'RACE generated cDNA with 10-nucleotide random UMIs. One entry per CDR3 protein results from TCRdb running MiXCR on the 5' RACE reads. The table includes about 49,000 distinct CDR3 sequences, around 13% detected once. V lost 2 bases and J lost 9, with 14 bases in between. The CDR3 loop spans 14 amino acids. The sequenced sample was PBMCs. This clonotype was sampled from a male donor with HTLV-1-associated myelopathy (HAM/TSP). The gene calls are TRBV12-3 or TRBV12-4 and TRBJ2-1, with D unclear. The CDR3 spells CASSLMIRAAEQFF. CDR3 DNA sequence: TGTGCCAGCAGTTTAATGATAAGGGCGGCTGAGCAGTTCTTC.